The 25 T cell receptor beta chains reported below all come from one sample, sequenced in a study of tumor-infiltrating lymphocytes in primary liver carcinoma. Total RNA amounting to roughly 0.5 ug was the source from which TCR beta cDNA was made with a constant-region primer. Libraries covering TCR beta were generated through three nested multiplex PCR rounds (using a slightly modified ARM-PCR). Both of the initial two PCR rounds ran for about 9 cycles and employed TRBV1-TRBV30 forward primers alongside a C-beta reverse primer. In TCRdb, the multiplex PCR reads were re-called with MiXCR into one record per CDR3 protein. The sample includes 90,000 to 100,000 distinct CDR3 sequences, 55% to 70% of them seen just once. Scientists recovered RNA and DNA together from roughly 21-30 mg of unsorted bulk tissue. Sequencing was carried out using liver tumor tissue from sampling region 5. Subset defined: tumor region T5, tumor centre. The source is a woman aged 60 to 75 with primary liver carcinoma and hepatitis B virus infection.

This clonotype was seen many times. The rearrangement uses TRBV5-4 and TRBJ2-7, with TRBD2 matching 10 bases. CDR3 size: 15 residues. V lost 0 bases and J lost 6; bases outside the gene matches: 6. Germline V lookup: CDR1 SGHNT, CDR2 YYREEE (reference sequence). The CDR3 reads CASSLDSSGRLEQYF. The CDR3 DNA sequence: TGTGCCAGCAGCTTGGATTCTAGCGGGAGACTCGAGCAGTACTTC. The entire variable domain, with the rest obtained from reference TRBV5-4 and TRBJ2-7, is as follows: ETGVTQSPTHLIKTRGQQVTLRCSSQSGHNTVSWYQQALGQGPQFIFQYYREEENGRGNFPPRFSGLQFPNYSSELNVNALELDDSALYLCASSLDSSGRLEQYFGPGTRLTVT.

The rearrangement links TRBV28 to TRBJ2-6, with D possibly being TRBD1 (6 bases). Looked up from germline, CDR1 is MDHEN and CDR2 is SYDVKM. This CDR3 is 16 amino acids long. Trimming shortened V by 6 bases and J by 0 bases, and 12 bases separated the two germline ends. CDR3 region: CASRPTGYSGANVLTF. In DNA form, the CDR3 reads TGTGCCAGCAGACCCACAGGGTACTCTGGGGCCAACGTCCTGACTTTC.

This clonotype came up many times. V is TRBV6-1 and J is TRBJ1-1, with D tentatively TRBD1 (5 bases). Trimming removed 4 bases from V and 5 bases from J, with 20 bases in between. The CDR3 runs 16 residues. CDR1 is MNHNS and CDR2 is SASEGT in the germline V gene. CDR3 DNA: TGTGCCAGCAGTGGAAGGGGCGGCAGGGTGGGGACTGAAGCTTTCTTT. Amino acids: CASSGRGGRVGTEAFF.

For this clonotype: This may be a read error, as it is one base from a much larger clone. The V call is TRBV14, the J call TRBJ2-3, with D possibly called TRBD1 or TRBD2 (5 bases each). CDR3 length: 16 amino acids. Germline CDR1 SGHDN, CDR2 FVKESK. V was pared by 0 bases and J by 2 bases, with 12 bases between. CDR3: CASSQENGAPTDTQYF. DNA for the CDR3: TGTGCCAGCAGCCAAGAGAACGGGGCACCCACAGATACGCAGTATTTT.

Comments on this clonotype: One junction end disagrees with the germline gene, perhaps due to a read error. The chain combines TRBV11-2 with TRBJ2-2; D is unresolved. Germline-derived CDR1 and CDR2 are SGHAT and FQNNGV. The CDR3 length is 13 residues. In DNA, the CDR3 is TGTGTCAGCAGCTTGGAGCCAGCCAGGGAGCTGTTTTTT. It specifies CVSSLEPARELFF.

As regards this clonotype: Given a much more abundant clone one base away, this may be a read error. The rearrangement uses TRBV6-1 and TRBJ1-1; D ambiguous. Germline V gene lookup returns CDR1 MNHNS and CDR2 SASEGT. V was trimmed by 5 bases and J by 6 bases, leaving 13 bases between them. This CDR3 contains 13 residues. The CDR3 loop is CASSYNMGAEAFF. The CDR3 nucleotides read TGTGCCAGCAGTTACAACATGGGCGCTGAAGCTTTCTTT.

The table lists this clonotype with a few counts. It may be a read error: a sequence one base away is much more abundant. CDR3 protein: CSVEGDKRGQYF. In DNA, the CDR3 is TGCAGCGTTGAGGGCGATAAGCGCGGGCAGTACTTC. This chain uses TRBV29-1 with TRBJ2-7; no clear D. The V gene's germline CDR1 is SQVTM and CDR2 ANQGSEA. Trimming pared 3 bases from V and 9 bases from J, leaving 15 bases between. The CDR3 consists of 12 residues.

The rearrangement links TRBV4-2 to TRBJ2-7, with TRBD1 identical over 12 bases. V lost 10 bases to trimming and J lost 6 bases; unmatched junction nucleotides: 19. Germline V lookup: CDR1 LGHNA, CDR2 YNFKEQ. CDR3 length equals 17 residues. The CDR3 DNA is TGTGCCAACAGGCAAGGGAGTCTGGGACAGGGGGCTAGCGAGCAGTACTTC. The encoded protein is CANRQGSLGQGASEQYF.

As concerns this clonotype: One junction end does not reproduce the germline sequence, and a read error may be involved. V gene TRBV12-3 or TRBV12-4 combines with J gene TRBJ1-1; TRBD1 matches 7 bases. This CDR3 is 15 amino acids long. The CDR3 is CVSSFLITGDSGAFF. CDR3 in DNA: TGTGTCAGCAGTTTCCTAATTACAGGGGATAGCGGGGCTTTCTTT.

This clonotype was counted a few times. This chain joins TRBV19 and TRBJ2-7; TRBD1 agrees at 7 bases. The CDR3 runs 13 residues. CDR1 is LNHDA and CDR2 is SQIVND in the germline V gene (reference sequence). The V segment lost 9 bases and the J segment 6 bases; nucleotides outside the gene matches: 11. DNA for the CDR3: TGTGCCAGCCAGGACAGGACGGGCTTCGAGCAGTACTTC. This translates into CASQDRTGFEQYF.

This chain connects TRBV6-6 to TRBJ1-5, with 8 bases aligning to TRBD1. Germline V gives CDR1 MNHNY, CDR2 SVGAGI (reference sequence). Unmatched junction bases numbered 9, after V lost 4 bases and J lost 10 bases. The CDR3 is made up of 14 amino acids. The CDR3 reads CASSCQGAGHPQHF. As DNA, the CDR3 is TGTGCCAGCAGTTGCCAGGGGGCGGGCCACCCCCAGCATTTT.

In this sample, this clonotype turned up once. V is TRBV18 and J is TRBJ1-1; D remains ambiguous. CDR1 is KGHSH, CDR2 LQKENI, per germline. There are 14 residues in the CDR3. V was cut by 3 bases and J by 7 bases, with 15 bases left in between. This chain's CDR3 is CASSPRGLYLEAFF. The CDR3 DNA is TGTGCCAGCTCACCGCGAGGTTTATACCTTGAAGCTTTCTTT.

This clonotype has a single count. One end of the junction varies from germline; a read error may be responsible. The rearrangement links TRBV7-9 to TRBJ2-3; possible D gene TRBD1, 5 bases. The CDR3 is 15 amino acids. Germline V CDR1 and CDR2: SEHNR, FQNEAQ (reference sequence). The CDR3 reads CASSLGQGIADMQYF. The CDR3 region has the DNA TGTGCCAGCAGCTTAGGTCAGGGAATTGCAGATATGCAGTATTTT.

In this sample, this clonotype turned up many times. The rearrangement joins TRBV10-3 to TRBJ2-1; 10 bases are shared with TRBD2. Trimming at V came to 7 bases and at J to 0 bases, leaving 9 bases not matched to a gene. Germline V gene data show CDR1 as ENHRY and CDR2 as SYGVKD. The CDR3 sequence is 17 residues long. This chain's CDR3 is CAITGGLADHSYNEQFF. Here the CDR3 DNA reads TGTGCCATCACCGGAGGACTAGCGGACCACTCCTACAATGAGCAGTTCTTC.

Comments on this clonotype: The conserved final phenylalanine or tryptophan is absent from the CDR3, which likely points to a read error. The CDR3, as DNA: TGTGTCAGCAACTTAGGGGGACTAACGTACACGTCAGATACGCAGTATCTT. Translated: CVSNLGGLTYTSDTQYL. The chain has TRBV11-2 and TRBJ2-3; possible D gene TRBD2, 7 bases. CDR3 size: 17 residues. The germline V gene has CDR1 SGHAT and CDR2 FQNNGV.

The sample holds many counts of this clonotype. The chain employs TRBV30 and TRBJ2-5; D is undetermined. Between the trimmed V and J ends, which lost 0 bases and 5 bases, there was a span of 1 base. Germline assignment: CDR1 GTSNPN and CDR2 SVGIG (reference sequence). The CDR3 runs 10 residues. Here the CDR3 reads CAWSVETQYF. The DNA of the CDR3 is TGTGCCTGGAGTGTGGAGACCCAGTACTTC.

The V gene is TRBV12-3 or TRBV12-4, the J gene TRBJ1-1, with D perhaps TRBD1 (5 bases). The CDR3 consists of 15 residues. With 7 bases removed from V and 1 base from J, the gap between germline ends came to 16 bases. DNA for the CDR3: TGTGCCAGCACTCCGCAGGTGGGGGGGAACACTGAAGCTTTCTTT. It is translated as CASTPQVGGNTEAFF.

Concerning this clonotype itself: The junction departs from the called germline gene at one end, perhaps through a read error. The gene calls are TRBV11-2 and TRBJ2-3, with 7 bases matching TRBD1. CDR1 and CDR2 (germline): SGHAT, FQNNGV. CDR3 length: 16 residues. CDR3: CTSSSTRLQGTDTQYF. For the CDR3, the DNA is TGTACCAGTAGCTCAACCCGGTTACAGGGGACAGATACGCAGTATTTT. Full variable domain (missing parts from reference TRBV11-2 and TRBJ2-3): EAGVAQSPRYKIIEKRQSVAFWCNPISGHATLYWYQQILGQGPKLLIQFQNNGVVDDSQLPKDRFSAERLKGVDSTLKIQPAKLEDSAVYLCTSSSTRLQGTDTQYFGPGTRLTVL.

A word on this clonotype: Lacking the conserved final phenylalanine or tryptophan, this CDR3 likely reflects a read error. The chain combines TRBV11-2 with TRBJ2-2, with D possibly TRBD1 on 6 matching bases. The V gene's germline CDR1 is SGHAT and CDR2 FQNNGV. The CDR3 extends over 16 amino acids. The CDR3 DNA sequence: TGTGGCAGCACCCGCGACCGGGACATGGGGCGCGGGGAGCTGTTTTCT. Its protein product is CGSTRDRDMGRGELFS.

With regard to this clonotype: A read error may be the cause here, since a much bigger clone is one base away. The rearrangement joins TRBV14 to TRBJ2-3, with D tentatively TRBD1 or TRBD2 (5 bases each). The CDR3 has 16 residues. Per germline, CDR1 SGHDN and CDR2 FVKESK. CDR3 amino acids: CARSQETGAPTDTQYF. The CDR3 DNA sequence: TGTGCCAGGAGCCAAGAGACCGGGGCACCCACAGATACGCAGTATTTT.

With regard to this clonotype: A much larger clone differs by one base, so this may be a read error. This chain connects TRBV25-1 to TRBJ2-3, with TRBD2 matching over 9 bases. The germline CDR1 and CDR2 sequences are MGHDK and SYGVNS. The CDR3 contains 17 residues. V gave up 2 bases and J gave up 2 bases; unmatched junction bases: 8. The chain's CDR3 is CASSEATSGWDTDTQYF. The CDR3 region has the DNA TGTGCCAGCAGTGAAGCTACTAGCGGGTGGGACACAGATACGCAGTATTTT.

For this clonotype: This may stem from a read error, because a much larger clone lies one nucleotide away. The CDR3 coding sequence is TGTGCCTGGAGTACTCTAAGGGGAGATGAGCAGTTCTTC. Translating it yields CAWSTLRGDEQFF. This chain connects TRBV30 to TRBJ2-1, with D perhaps being TRBD1 or TRBD2 (5 bases each). V lost 2 bases, J lost 8 bases, and 13 bases lay in between. Germline V CDR1 and CDR2: GTSNPN, SVGIG (reference sequence). The CDR3 length is 13 residues.

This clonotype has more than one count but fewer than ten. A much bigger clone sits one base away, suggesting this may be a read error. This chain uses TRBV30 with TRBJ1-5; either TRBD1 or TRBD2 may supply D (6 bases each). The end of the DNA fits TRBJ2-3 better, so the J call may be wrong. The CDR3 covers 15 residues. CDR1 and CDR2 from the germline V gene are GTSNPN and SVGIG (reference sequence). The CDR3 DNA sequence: TGTGCCTGGAGTAGGGGGGCGCGGGGCAATCAGCCCCAGTATTTT. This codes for CAWSRGARGNQPQYF.

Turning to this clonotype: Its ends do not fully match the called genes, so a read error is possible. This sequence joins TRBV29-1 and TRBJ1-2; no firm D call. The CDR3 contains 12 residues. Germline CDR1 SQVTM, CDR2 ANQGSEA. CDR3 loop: CSIENIGYGYTF. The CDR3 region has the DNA TGCAGCATTGAAAATATTGGCTATGGCTACACCTTC.

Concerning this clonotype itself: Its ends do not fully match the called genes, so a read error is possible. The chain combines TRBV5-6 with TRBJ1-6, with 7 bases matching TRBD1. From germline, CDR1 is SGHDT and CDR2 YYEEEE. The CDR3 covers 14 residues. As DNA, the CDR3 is TGTGCCAGCAACTGGGGGACAGAGGTTTCACTCCTCCACTTT. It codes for CASNWGTEVSLLHF.